Following are 5 T cell receptor beta chains from one sample sequenced in a study of cytomegalovirus exposure and HLA in healthy donors. PCR amplification relied on 60 Vbeta primers (plus 13 Jbeta primers). Here immunoSEQ multiplex PCR was the method, and the copy in TCRdb shows in-frame clones only, minus some. The repertoire holds 55,000 to 80,000 clones, with around 74% as singletons. The specimen sequenced was PBMCs. These receptor sequences come from a woman in her twenties or thirties in good health and CMV-seropositive.

This clone was counted a single time. This CDR3 reads CASSSTDRPYEQYF. For the CDR3, the DNA is TGTGCCAGCAGCTCGACGGACAGGCCCTACGAGCAGTACTTC. This sequence joins TRBV7-8 and TRBJ2-7; 7 bases map to TRBD1. Per germline, CDR1 SGHVS and CDR2 FQNEAQ. V shed 4 bases, J shed 2 bases, and the junction held 5 bases outside the gene matches. The length of the CDR3 is 14 residues.

The chain couples TRBV5-6 to TRBJ1-5, with D perhaps TRBD1 (5 bases). The germline V and J ends were trimmed by 0 bases and 2 bases, with 9 bases remaining between them. This CDR3 has 15 residues. CDR1 SGHDT and CDR2 YYEEEE come from the germline V gene. CDR3 in DNA: TGTGCCAGCAGCTTGGCAGGGAGGGGCAATCAGCCCCAGCATTTT. Amino acids: CASSLAGRGNQPQHF.

CDR3 protein: CASSFPLHLPGGTEAFF. DNA of the CDR3: TGTGCCAGCAGCTTCCCGCTGCACCTTCCGGGGGGCACTGAAGCTTTCTTT. This rearrangement joins TRBV7-2 to TRBJ1-1; tentatively, D is TRBD1 (5 bases). Germline loops: CDR1 SGHTA, CDR2 FQGNSA. The CDR3 runs to 17 residues. V lost 3 bases, J lost 4 bases, and 21 bases lay in between.

This clone was picked up one time. The chain recombines TRBV4-3 with TRBJ1-1, with D unresolved. The CDR3 contains 15 residues. With 0 bases removed from V and 10 bases from J, the gap between germline ends came to 18 bases. CDR1 LGHNA and CDR2 YSLEER come from the germline V gene. The DNA of the CDR3 is TGCGCCAGCAGCCAAGATAGCACTTCTTACGGAGGAGCTTTCTTT. Amino acid sequence: CASSQDSTSYGGAFF.

This chain uses TRBV30 with TRBJ1-4; 9 bases map to TRBD1. From germline, CDR1 is GTSNPN and CDR2 SVGIG (reference sequence). The trim removed 8 bases at V and 4 bases at J, leaving 5 bases unmatched. The CDR3 sequence is 13 residues long. The CDR3 is CAGTGSDNEKLFF. The CDR3 coding sequence is TGTGCCGGGACAGGGTCGGATAATGAAAAACTGTTTTTT.